The clone carrying this T cell receptor beta chain appeared a few times. These data belong to a study of blood T cell repertoires in COVID-19. Whole-study context: Nucleic acid was either cDNA or gDNA, and it came from T cells, B-cell-depleted T cells, or PBMCs.

Using immunoSEQ multiplex PCR, the repertoire was profiled, and TCRdb retains in-frame clones only, with some absent. The top ten hold roughly 4.5% of the sample, which has roughly 140,000 clones, around 80% seen once. Germline V lookup: CDR1 MNHEY, CDR2 SMNVEV (reference sequence). The CDR3 loop spans 14 amino acids. Unmatched junction bases numbered 10, after V lost 6 bases and J lost 8 bases. The chain links TRBV27 to TRBJ1-2; 9 bases line up with TRBD1. The sequenced sample was peripheral blood. The TCR was taken from a man in his fifties or sixties with acute or convalescent COVID-19. The CDR3 protein is CASRGTGLTRGYTF. CDR3 bases: TGTGCCAGCAGGGGGACAGGGCTAACCAGGGGCTACACCTTC.